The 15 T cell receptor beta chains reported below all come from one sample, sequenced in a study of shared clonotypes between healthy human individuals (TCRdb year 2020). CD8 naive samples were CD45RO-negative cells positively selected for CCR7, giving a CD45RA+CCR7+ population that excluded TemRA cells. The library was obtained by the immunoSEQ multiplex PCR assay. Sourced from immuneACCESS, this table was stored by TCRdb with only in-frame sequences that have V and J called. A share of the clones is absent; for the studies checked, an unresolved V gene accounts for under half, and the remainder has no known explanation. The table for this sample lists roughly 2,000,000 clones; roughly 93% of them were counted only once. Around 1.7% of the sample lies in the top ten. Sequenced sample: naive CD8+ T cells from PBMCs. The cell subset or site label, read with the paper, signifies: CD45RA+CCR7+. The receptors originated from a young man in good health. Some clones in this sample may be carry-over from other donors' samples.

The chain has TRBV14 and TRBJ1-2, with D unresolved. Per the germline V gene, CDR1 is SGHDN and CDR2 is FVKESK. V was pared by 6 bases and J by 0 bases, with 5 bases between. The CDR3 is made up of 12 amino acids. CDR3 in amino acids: CASSGPNYGYTF. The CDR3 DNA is TGTGCCAGCAGTGGTCCTAACTATGGCTACACCTTC.

The CDR3 DNA sequence: TGTGCCAGCAGCTCACTCCGGACAGGGGGCACTGAAGCTTTCTTT. This encodes CASSSLRTGGTEAFF. The rearrangement uses TRBV13 and TRBJ1-1, with 10 bases fitting TRBD1. The V gene end was trimmed by 4 bases and the J gene end by 4 bases; junction bases not matched to a gene: 6. The CDR3 totals 15 residues. Germline values: CDR1 PRHDT, CDR2 FYEKMQ (reference sequence).

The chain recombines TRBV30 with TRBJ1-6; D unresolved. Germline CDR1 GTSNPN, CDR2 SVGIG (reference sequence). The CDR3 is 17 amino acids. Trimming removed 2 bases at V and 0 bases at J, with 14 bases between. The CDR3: CAWSSLDTSSYNSPLHF. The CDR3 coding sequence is TGTGCCTGGAGTTCTCTAGACACGAGCTCCTATAATTCACCCCTCCACTTT.

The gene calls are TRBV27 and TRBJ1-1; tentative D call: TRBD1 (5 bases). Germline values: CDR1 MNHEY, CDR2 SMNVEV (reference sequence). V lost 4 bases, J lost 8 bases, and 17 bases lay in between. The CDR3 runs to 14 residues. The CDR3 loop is CASSSVDSPHEAFF. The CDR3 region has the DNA TGTGCCAGCAGTTCCGTTGACAGCCCCCACGAAGCTTTCTTT.

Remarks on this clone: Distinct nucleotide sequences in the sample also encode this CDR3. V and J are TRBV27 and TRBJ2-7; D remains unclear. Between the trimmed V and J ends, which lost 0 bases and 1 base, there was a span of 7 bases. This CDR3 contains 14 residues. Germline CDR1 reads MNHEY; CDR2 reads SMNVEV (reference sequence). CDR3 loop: CASSLSGQSYEQYF. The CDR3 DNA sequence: TGTGCCAGCAGTTTATCGGGTCAGTCCTACGAGCAGTACTTC.

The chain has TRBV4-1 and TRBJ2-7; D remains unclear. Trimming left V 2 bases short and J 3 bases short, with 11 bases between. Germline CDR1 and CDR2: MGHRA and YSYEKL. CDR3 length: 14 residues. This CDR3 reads CASSQPGSGYEQYF. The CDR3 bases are TGCGCCAGCAGCCAACCCGGGTCCGGCTACGAGCAGTACTTC.

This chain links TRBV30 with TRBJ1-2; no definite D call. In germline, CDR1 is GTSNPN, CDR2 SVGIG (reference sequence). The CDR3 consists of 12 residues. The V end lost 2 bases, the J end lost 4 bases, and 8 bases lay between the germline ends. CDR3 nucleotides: TGTGCCTGGAGTCCCCGAACCTATGGCTACACCTTC. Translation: CAWSPRTYGYTF. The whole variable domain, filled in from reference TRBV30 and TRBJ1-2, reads SQTIHQWPATLVQPVGSPLSLECTVEGTSNPNLYWYRQAAGRGLQLLFYSVGIGQISSEVPQNLSASRPQDRQFILSSKKLLLSDSGFYLCAWSPRTYGYTFGSGTRLTVV.

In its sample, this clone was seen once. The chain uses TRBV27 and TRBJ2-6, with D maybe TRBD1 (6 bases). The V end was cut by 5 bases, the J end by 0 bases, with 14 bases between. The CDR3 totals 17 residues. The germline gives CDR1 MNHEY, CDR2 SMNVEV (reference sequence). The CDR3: CASSTRTVTSGANVLTF. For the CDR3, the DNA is TGTGCCAGCAGTACGAGGACAGTCACCTCTGGGGCCAACGTCCTGACTTTC.

CDR3 nucleotides: TGTGCCAGCAGTCTAAGAGGCGCTACCTACGAGCAGTACTTC. Encoded protein: CASSLRGATYEQYF. The chain has TRBV28 and TRBJ2-7, with unresolved D. This CDR3 has 14 residues. In germline, CDR1 is MDHEN, CDR2 SYDVKM. V was cut by 5 bases and J by 2 bases, with 13 bases left in between.

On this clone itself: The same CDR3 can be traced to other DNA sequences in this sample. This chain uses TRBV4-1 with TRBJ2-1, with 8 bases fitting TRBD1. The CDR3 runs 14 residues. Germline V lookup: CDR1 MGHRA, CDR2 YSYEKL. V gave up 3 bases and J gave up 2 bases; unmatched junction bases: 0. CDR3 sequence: CASSHRGPYNEQFF. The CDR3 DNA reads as TGCGCCAGCAGCCACAGGGGGCCCTACAATGAGCAGTTCTTC.

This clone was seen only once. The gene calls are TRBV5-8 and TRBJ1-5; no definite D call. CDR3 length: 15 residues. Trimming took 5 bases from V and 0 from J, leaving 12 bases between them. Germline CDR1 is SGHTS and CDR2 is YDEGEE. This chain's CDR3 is CASSPTWGSNQPQHF. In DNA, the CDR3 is TGTGCCAGCAGTCCTACATGGGGTAGCAATCAGCCCCAGCATTTT.

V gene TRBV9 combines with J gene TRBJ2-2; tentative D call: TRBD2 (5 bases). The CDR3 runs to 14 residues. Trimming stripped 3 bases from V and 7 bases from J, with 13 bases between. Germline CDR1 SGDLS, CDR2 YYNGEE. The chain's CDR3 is CASSGYRADGELFF. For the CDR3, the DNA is TGTGCCAGCAGCGGATACAGAGCGGACGGGGAGCTGTTTTTT.

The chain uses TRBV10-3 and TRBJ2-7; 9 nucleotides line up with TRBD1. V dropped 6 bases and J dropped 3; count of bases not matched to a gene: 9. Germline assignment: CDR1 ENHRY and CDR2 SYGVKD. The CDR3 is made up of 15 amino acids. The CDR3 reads CAISEPGQGDYEQYF. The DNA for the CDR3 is TGTGCCATCAGCGAGCCGGGACAGGGAGACTACGAGCAGTACTTC.

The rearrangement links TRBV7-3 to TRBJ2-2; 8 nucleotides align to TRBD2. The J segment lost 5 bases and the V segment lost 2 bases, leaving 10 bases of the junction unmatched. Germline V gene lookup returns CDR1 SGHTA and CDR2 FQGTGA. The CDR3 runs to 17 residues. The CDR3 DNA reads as TGTGCCAGCAGCTTATATGCGAGCCGCGGGAGGACCGGGGAGCTGTTTTTT. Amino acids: CASSLYASRGRTGELFF.

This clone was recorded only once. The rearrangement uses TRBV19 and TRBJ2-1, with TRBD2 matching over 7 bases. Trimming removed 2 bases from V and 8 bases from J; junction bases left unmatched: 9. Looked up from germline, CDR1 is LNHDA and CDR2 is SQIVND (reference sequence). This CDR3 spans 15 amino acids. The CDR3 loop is CASSILAGAFDEQFF. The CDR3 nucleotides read TGTGCCAGTAGTATACTGGCGGGAGCCTTTGATGAGCAGTTCTTC.